The sample holds a few counts of the clone carrying this T cell receptor (beta chain). Its antigen is still unknown. The data originate from a study of T cell repertoires in cytomegalovirus infection. Study information: Public TCR beta signature analysis indicated the presence of both CMV infection and matching HLA type. Overall study findings and caveats: Cumulative frequency of public TCR beta families picked out carriers of CMV plus the relevant HLA. The response measured ex vivo was dominated by TCR beta clonotypes (HLA-C-restricted and CMV-specific).

Each CDR3 protein is one row after TCRdb ran MiXCR on the reads. Of around 130,000 distinct CDR3 sequences listed, around 25% are singletons. With 1 base removed from V and 3 bases from J, the gap between germline ends came to 6 bases. In germline, CDR1 is DFQATT, CDR2 SNEGSKA (reference sequence). The CDR3 runs to 13 residues. The TCR was taken from a human donor in good health (CMV status not recorded). Some clones in this sample may be carry-over from other donors' samples. Sample: PBMCs, sequenced either directly or after in vitro stimulation (not recorded which). The genes are TRBV20-1 and TRBJ2-2, with unresolved D. CDR3 protein: CSARGLHTGELFF. The DNA for the CDR3 is TGCAGTGCTAGAGGACTCCACACCGGGGAGCTGTTTTTT.